A single sample gave rise to the 17 T cell receptor beta chains below, sequenced in a study of identical twins. TCRdb itself ran the 5' RACE reads through MiXCR, one entry per CDR3 protein. The sample lists 550,000 to 800,000 distinct CDR3 sequences, roughly 7.2% occurring once. The same sample was also used in a study of yellow fever vaccine responses in identical twins.

The sequencing sample was made of PBMCs. The source of these receptors is a young woman in good health.

This clonotype was recorded a few times. The genes are TRBV5-5 and TRBJ1-2; the D gene is possibly TRBD1 (6 bases). CDR3 length equals 15 residues. Trimming shortened V by 0 bases and J by 2 bases, and 11 bases separated the two germline ends. Germline V gene data show CDR1 as SGHKS and CDR2 as YYEKEE (reference sequence). The CDR3 reads CASSLGQGINYGYTF. In DNA, the CDR3 is TGTGCCAGCAGCTTGGGGCAGGGGATCAACTATGGCTACACCTTC. Together with reference TRBV5-5 and TRBJ1-2, the CDR3 gives the full variable domain: DAGVTQSPTHLIKTRGQQVTLRCSPISGHKSVSWYQQVLGQGPQFIFQYYEKEERGRGNFPDRFSARQFPNYSSELNVNALLLGDSALYLCASSLGQGINYGYTFGSGTRLTVV.

The chain couples TRBV11-1 to TRBJ2-1; 10 bases are shared with TRBD2. Per germline, CDR1 SGHAT and CDR2 FQDESV (reference sequence). This CDR3 is 16 amino acids long. The V segment lost 2 bases and the J segment 4 bases; nucleotides outside the gene matches: 5. The CDR3 bases are TGTGCCAGCAGCTTAATTAGCGGGGGGAAATACAATGAGCAGTTCTTC. Its translation is CASSLISGGKYNEQFF.

This clonotype has just a few counts. The J gene is TRBJ2-5, the V gene TRBV5-1; the match to TRBD1 covers 7 bases. Trimming cost V 3 bases and J 5 bases; bases outside gene matches: 13. Germline-derived CDR1 and CDR2 are SGHRS and YFSETQ. The CDR3 loop spans 16 amino acids. CDR3 in DNA: TGCGCCAGCAGCTCGGCCCCCGACAGGGTCGGGGAGACCCAGTACTTC. Translating gives CASSSAPDRVGETQYF.

This clonotype was counted only a few times. The chain combines TRBV20-1 with TRBJ2-7, with 14 bases identical to TRBD2. CDR1 and CDR2 from the germline V gene are DFQATT and SNEGSKA (reference sequence). V lost 2 bases to trimming and J lost 3 bases; unmatched junction nucleotides: 3. The CDR3 has 15 amino acids. This CDR3 reads CSARPGTSGSYEQYF. For the CDR3, the DNA is TGCAGTGCTAGACCCGGGACTAGCGGGAGCTACGAGCAGTACTTC.

Remarks on this clonotype: The junction shows a germline mismatch at one end, possibly a read error. The J gene is TRBJ1-1, the V gene TRBV6-5; no clear D gene. CDR3 size: 15 residues. CDR1 and CDR2 (germline): MNHEY, SVGAGI. The DNA of the CDR3 is TGTGCCAGCAGTTACTCAGGGCAAATAAACACTGGAGCTTTCTTT. Amino acids: CASSYSGQINTGAFF.

This clonotype was seen many times. The chain uses TRBV9 and TRBJ2-1, with D tentatively TRBD2 (5 bases). Trimming pared 4 bases from V and 10 bases from J, leaving 18 bases between. Germline V CDR1 and CDR2: SGDLS, YYNGEE. This CDR3 is 14 amino acids long. In DNA form, the CDR3 reads TGTGCCAGCAGCCCGAGACTCCCCCCGGGGGAGCAGTTCTTC. The encoded protein is CASSPRLPPGEQFF.

This clonotype occurred a few times. The chain joins TRBV6-1 to TRBJ2-1; 7 nucleotides align to TRBD2. Looked up from germline, CDR1 is MNHNS and CDR2 is SASEGT. This CDR3 has 14 residues. V shed 7 bases and J 3 bases; nucleotides not matched to a gene: 6. The CDR3 protein is CASKVPGGYNEQFF. The CDR3 nucleotides are TGTGCCAGCAAGGTTCCGGGGGGCTACAATGAGCAGTTCTTC.

The chain uses TRBV20-1 and TRBJ2-3; no clear D gene. The CDR3 totals 14 residues. V was clipped by 0 bases and J by 0 bases, with 7 bases between them. The V gene's germline CDR1 is DFQATT and CDR2 SNEGSKA (reference sequence). The CDR3: CSARDPRSTDTQYF. CDR3 coding DNA: TGCAGTGCTAGAGACCCTCGAAGCACAGATACGCAGTATTTT.

The CDR3 region has the DNA TGTGCCAGCAGCCCGGAACAGGGGAACACTGAAGCTTTCTTT. Encoded protein: CASSPEQGNTEAFF. The chain uses TRBV11-2 and TRBJ1-1, with D perhaps TRBD1 (6 bases). The V end lost 5 bases, the J end lost 1 base, and 11 bases lay between the germline ends. The CDR3 loop spans 14 amino acids. Germline V gene sequence: CDR1 SGHAT, CDR2 FQNNGV.

The rearrangement links TRBV5-1 to TRBJ2-5, with a possible D match to TRBD1 (6 bases). V lost 4 bases, J lost 1 base, and 23 bases lay in between. The CDR3 is 18 residues long. Germline CDR1 and CDR2: SGHRS and YFSETQ. The CDR3 loop is CASSLGQWSSILQETQYF. CDR3 DNA sequence: TGCGCCAGCAGCCTCGGACAGTGGAGTTCCATTCTCCAAGAGACCCAGTACTTC.

J is TRBJ2-5 and V is TRBV5-1; TRBD1 matches at 7 bases. The CDR3 is 12 amino acids. Germline-derived CDR1 and CDR2 are SGHRS and YFSETQ. Trimming at V came to 4 bases and at J to 12 bases, leaving 9 bases not matched to a gene. The CDR3 sequence is CASSTATGVKYF. CDR3 DNA: TGCGCCAGCAGCACAGCAACAGGGGTGAAGTACTTC.

As DNA, the CDR3 is TGTGCCAGCAGTGATGTCCATGGGGGCAGGGTGACTAATGAAAAACTGTTTTTT. This translates into CASSDVHGGRVTNEKLFF. The chain employs TRBV25-1 and TRBJ1-4, with a weak D call TRBD1 (6 bases). The germline CDR1 and CDR2 sequences are MGHDK and SYGVNS. The CDR3 covers 18 residues. With 3 bases removed from V and 2 bases from J, the gap between germline ends came to 19 bases.

This clonotype was counted at least ten times. This chain connects TRBV5-1 to TRBJ2-3; D gene unclear. V dropped 0 bases and J dropped 5 bases, with 4 bases sitting between them. Germline-derived CDR1 and CDR2 are SGHRS and YFSETQ. This CDR3 comprises 12 residues. CDR3 DNA sequence: TGCGCCAGCAGCTTGGCCAAAGATACGCAGTATTTT. It yields the protein CASSLAKDTQYF.

This clonotype was counted only a few times. The V call is TRBV20-1, the J call TRBJ2-5; 11 nucleotides match TRBD2. V shed 6 bases, J shed 1 base, and the junction held 7 bases outside the gene matches. Germline-derived CDR1 and CDR2 are DFQATT and SNEGSKA (reference sequence). The CDR3 loop spans 15 amino acids. CDR3 nucleotide sequence: TGCAGTGCGTTAGCGGGGGGGAACCTCCAAGAGACCCAGTACTTC. Translation gives CSALAGGNLQETQYF.

This sequence joins TRBV7-9 and TRBJ1-1; D gene ambiguous. Germline V gene data show CDR1 as SEHNR and CDR2 as FQNEAQ (reference sequence). CDR3 length equals 16 residues. The V gene lost 5 bases and the J gene lost 7 bases, with 23 bases spanning the gap. Written as DNA, the CDR3 is TGTGCCAGCAGCACCACTGGCGGGCTCCCAACAATTGAAGCTTTCTTT. Translating it yields CASSTTGGLPTIEAFF.

This clonotype has a handful of counts. The chain carries TRBV5-5 and TRBJ2-3; D gene ambiguous. The CDR3 totals 14 residues. The germline V gene encodes CDR1 SGHKS and CDR2 YYEKEE (reference sequence). With 5 bases removed from V and 3 bases from J, the gap between germline ends came to 13 bases. CDR3: CASSGVGKTDTQYF. CDR3 bases: TGTGCCAGCAGTGGGGTGGGGAAGACAGATACGCAGTATTTT.

This clonotype was detected many times. The chain is built from TRBV20-1 and TRBJ2-3; D unresolved. This CDR3 contains 14 residues. The V end lost 0 bases, the J end lost 3 bases, and 10 bases lay between the germline ends. Germline V gene data show CDR1 as DFQATT and CDR2 as SNEGSKA (reference sequence). For the CDR3, the DNA is TGCAGTGCTAGAGATCCGGGCCGGACAGATACGCAGTATTTT. It is translated as CSARDPGRTDTQYF.